This TCR beta chain was documented in a study of shared clonotypes between healthy human individuals. Study background: For every donor, three CD4 naive, three CD4 memory, two CD8 naive and one CD8 memory plates were used.

Points on this clone: Its target is not known.

Study-wide results and caveats: The study generally estimated greater richness for naive than memory subsets. Relative to their counterparts shared across all four donors, non-shared clonotypes exhibited diminished generation probabilities.

The sorted-subset replicate PCRs were given about 210 ng DNA, which is approximately 30,000 T cell genomes. Some clones are missing from TCRdb's copy, which holds only in-frame ones; the method was immunoSEQ multiplex PCR. Seen here are millions of clones, over 85% observed once, and the top ten hold over 0.12%. V lost 3 bases to trimming and J lost 10 bases, with 15 bases between them. Per germline, CDR1 KGHSH and CDR2 LQKENI. This CDR3 region has 13 residues. Source material: naive CD4+ T cells sorted from blood. As to subset: CD45RA+ positively selected. The receptor comes from a man between 18 and 29 years old in good health. This chain joins TRBV18 and TRBJ1-2; D remains unclear. The CDR3 nucleotides are TGTGCCAGCTCACCTAACAGCGGGCAAGACTACACCTTC. This gives the protein CASSPNSGQDYTF. Using reference TRBV18 and TRBJ1-2 for the parts outside the CDR3, the full variable domain is NAGVMQNPRHLVRRRGQEARLRCSPMKGHSHVYWYRQLPEEGLKFMVYLQKENIIDESGMPKERFSAEFPKEGPSILRIQQVVRGDSAAYFCASSPNSGQDYTFGSGTRLTVV.